This T cell receptor beta chain was observed in a study of human T cells and chemical hapten exposure. General observations from the study: Among TCRs, those above 1 in 1000 frequency were unaffected by DPC sensitization. Significantly more large CDR3 similarity clusters arose among expanded TCRs than among controls.

Time point indicated: patch test 2, 6 weeks after DPC sensitization. As for treatment: therapeutic diphenylcyclopropenone sensitization with weekly scalp DPC. Blood was drawn before each patch test was applied. This clonotype was observed a handful of times. Antigen unknown. V gave up 5 bases and J gave up 1 base, with 14 bases separating them. The germline V gene has CDR1 PRHDT and CDR2 FYEKMQ (reference sequence). The CDR3 has 15 amino acids. Methods used by the authors: Sequenced samples showed a median of around 100,000 TCRs each, with counts running from roughly 23,000 to 700,000. TCRdb ran MiXCR on the RACE reads and lists one entry per CDR3 protein. The V and J calls shown here were made by TCRdb, not taken from the authors' results. The table records 330,000 or so distinct CDR3 sequences, 6% to 7% of them present only once.

V usage is TRBV13 and J usage is TRBJ1-1; a weak D match, TRBD1 (6 bases). Here the sequenced sample was whole blood, taken in connection with sensitization to the hapten diphenylcyclopropenone (DPC). The sequence derives from a woman under 30 with alopecia areata. Some clones in this sample may be carry-over from other donors' samples. CDR3: CASSPPGDGNTEAFF. The CDR3, as DNA: TGTGCCAGCAGCCCCCCAGGGGATGGGAACACTGAAGCTTTCTTT.